This TCR beta chain was observed in a study of PD-L1 blockade in urothelial cancer. As for the study in general: Most patients, twenty-five of 29, were males with bladder-origin cancer. Treatment start was followed by blood analysis at 3 weeks (second dose) and again at 6 weeks.

The repertoire was sequenced with immunoSEQ multiplex PCR; TCRdb's copy has only in-frame clones and lacks some. The sample contains roughly 30,000 clones, 85% to 90% of which appear only once. Germline CDR1 is MNHEY and CDR2 is SMNVEV (reference sequence). Between the trimmed V and J ends, which lost 4 bases and 0 bases, there was a span of 6 bases. The CDR3 has 14 residues. The receptor was isolated from a man in his forties or fifties with urothelial cancer. This material consisted of PBMCs, taken around atezolizumab (anti-PD-L1) treatment. The chain joins TRBV27 to TRBJ2-2, with D uncertain. The CDR3 DNA follows: TGTGCCAGCAGTTGGTCAGCGAACACCGGGGAGCTGTTTTTT. This sequence encodes CASSWSANTGELFF.